This TCR beta chain is from a study of cytomegalovirus exposure and HLA in healthy donors. Overall study: The Caucasian-associated ancestry cluster contained about four fifths of the approximately 430 genotyped donors. General study results and limits: A later examination showed that TCR association rates differed by HLA locus, with DRB1 most and HLA-C fewest.

The PCR employed 60 Vbeta primers together with 13 Jbeta primers. Assay: immunoSEQ multiplex PCR; the TCRdb copy retains only in-frame clones and omits some. The sample lists around 150,000 clones, around 80% occurring once. About this clone itself: Antigen specificity is unknown.

CDR1 and CDR2 (germline): MNHEY, SVGAGI. This CDR3 has 14 amino acids. Trimming at V came to 6 bases and at J to 0 bases, leaving 2 bases not matched to a gene. J is TRBJ2-3 and V is TRBV6-5; 8 bases fit TRBD1. The sequence derives from a man between 18 and 35 years old in good health and CMV-seronegative. Sequencing was performed on PBMCs. The CDR3 sequence is CASSRQGSTDTQYF. The CDR3 nucleotides read TGTGCCAGCAGCCGACAGGGGAGCACAGATACGCAGTATTTT.